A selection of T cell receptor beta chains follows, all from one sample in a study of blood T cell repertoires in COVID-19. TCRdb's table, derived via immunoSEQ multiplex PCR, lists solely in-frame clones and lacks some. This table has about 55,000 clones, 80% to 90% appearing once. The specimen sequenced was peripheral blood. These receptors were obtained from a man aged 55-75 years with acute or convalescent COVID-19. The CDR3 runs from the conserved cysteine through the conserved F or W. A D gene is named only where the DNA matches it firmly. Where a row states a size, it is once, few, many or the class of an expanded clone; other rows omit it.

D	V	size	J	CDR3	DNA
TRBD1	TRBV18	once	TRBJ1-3	CASSPPGQGDDTIYF	TGTGCCAGCTCCCCTCCGGGACAGGGGGACGACACCATATATTTT
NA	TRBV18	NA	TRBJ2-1	CASSPGFNTEGNEQFF	TGTGCCAGCTCACCAGGTTTTAACACCGAGGGCAATGAGCAGTTCTTC
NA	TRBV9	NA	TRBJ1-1	CASSVVGDMNTEAFF	TGTGCCAGCAGCGTAGTTGGGGACATGAACACTGAAGCTTTCTTT
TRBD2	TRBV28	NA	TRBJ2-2	CASSLSLAGVEYGELFF	TGTGCCAGCAGTTTATCACTAGCGGGAGTGGAGTACGGGGAGCTGTTTTTT
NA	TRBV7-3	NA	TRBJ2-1	CASSLTRQGITQQFF	TGTGCCAGCAGCTTAACTCGGCAGGGAATCACGCAGCAGTTCTTC
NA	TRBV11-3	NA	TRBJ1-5	CASSAGVAQPQHF	TGTGCCAGCAGCGCAGGGGTGGCTCAGCCCCAGCATTTT
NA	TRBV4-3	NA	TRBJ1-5	CASSQAVNQPQHF	TGCGCCAGCAGCCAAGCGGTGAATCAGCCCCAGCATTTT
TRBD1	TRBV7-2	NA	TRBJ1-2	CASSSTGGVGYTF	TGTGCCAGCAGCTCGACAGGGGGGGTTGGCTACACCTTC
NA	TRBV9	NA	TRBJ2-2	CASSGPGELFF	TGTGCCAGCAGCGGGCCCGGGGAGCTGTTTTTT
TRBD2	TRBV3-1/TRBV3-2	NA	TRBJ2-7	CASSQGLAGYEQYF	TGTGCCAGCAGCCAAGGACTAGCGGGCTACGAGCAGTACTTC
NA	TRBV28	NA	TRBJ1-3	CASSRSTSGNTIYF	TGTGCCAGCAGTCGTAGTACCTCTGGAAACACCATATATTTT
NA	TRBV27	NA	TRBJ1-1	CASSPAPVSTEAFF	TGTGCCAGCAGTCCTGCCCCGGTAAGCACTGAAGCTTTCTTT
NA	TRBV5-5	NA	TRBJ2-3	CASSLEGADTQYF	TGTGCCAGCAGCTTGGAGGGAGCAGATACGCAGTATTTT
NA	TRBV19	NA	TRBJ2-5	CASSPGFGMETQYF	TGTGCCAGTTCCCCAGGGTTTGGGATGGAGACCCAGTACTTC
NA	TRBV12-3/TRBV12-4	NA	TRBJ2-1	CASSFGGEQFF	TGTGCCAGCAGTTTCGGGGGTGAGCAGTTCTTC
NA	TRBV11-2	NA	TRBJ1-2	CASSPTGGYTF	TGTGCCAGCAGCCCAACGGGAGGCTACACCTTC
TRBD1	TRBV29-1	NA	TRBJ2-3	CSANRGIADTQYF	TGCAGCGCGAACAGGGGAATAGCAGATACGCAGTATTTT
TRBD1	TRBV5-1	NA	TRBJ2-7	CASSLTRGLYEQYF	TGCGCCAGCAGCCTAACAAGGGGGCTCTACGAGCAGTACTTC
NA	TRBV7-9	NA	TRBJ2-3	CASSFTGTDTQYF	TGTGCCAGCAGCTTCACAGGCACAGATACGCAGTATTTT
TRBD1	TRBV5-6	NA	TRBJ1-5	CASSLWDRGGNQPQHF	TGTGCCAGCAGCTTGTGGGACAGGGGGGGCAATCAGCCCCAGCATTTT
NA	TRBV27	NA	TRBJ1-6	CASSFGTNSPLHF	TGTGCCAGCAGTTTTGGGACAAATTCACCCCTCCACTTT
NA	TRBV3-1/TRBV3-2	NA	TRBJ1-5	CASSPRGRGDQPQHF	TGTGCCAGCAGCCCCCGTGGGAGGGGGGATCAGCCCCAGCATTTT
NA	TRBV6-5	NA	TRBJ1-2	CASSYRGLGGYTF	TGTGCCAGCAGTTATAGGGGTCTGGGTGGCTACACCTTC
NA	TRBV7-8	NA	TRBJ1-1	CASSSLAGGPTEAFF	TGTGCCAGCAGCTCGCTTGCGGGGGGCCCAACTGAAGCTTTCTTT
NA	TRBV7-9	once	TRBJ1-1	CASSLVRDPGTEAFF	TGTGCCAGCAGCTTAGTGCGGGACCCGGGCACTGAAGCTTTCTTT
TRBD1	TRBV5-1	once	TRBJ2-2	CASSAGTASNTGELFF	TGCGCCAGCAGCGCCGGGACAGCTTCTAACACCGGGGAGCTGTTTTTT
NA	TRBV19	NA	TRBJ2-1	CASSISGDGGNEQFF	TGTGCCAGTAGTATTTCAGGGGATGGGGGCAATGAGCAGTTCTTC
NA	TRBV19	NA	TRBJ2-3	CASGGQPRTDTQYF	TGTGCCAGCGGGGGACAGCCTCGCACAGATACGCAGTATTTT
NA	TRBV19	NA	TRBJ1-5	CASRTGTRNQPQHF	TGTGCCAGTAGAACAGGGACCCGAAATCAGCCCCAGCATTTT
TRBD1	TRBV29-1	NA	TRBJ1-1	CSVGPRTGEGEAFF	TGCAGCGTTGGCCCAAGGACAGGGGAAGGTGAAGCTTTCTTT
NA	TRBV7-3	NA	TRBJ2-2	CASSEIQGTGELFF	TGTGCCAGCAGCGAGATCCAGGGGACCGGGGAGCTGTTTTTT
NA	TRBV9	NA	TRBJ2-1	CASSVSGGRVVDNEQFF	TGTGCCAGCAGCGTAAGTGGCGGGCGGGTGGTGGACAATGAGCAGTTCTTC
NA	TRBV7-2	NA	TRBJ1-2	CASSILSGGPQQGGYTF	TGTGCCAGCAGTATTCTTAGCGGCGGGCCTCAGCAAGGTGGCTACACCTTC
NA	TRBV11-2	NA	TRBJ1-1	CASSPYGRGSTEAFF	TGTGCCAGCAGCCCCTATGGGAGGGGAAGCACTGAAGCTTTCTTT
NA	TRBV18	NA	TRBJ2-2	CASSPVLAAGELFF	TGTGCCAGCTCACCAGTACTAGCCGCCGGGGAGCTGTTTTTT
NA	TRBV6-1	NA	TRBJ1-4	CASSEARVANEKLFF	TGTGCCAGCAGTGAAGCCAGGGTGGCTAATGAAAAACTGTTTTTT
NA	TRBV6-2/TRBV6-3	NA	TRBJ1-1	CASSYSGGEGTEAFF	TGTGCCAGCAGTTACTCGGGAGGGGAGGGCACTGAAGCTTTCTTT
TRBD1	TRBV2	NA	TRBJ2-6	CASTRGGAGANVLTF	TGTGCCAGCACCAGAGGGGGCGCTGGGGCCAACGTCCTGACTTTC
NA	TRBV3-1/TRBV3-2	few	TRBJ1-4	CASSQVSGILATNEKLFF	TGTGCCAGCAGCCAAGTATCCGGTATTTTGGCAACTAATGAAAAACTGTTTTTT
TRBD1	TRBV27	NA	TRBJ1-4	CASSLSSQGATNEKLFF	TGTGCCAGCAGTTTATCCAGTCAGGGGGCAACTAATGAAAAACTGTTTTTT
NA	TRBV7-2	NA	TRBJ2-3	CASSPRQVRTDTQYF	TGTGCCAGCAGTCCTCGACAGGTCCGCACAGATACGCAGTATTTT
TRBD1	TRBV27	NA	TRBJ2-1	CASRGTGYNEQFF	TGTGCCAGCAGGGGGACAGGCTACAATGAGCAGTTCTTC
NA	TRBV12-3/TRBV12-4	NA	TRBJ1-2	CASSPGIAYGYTF	TGTGCCAGCAGTCCAGGGATCGCGTATGGCTACACCTTC